These T cell receptor beta chains were read from a single sample in a study of blood T cell repertoires in COVID-19. Only in-frame clones appear in the TCRdb table, and some are missing; sequencing was by immunoSEQ multiplex PCR. Among about 160,000 clones listed, 75% to 90% were seen once. Sequencing used peripheral blood. The receptors come from a human donor with acute or convalescent COVID-19. The donor label of this sample is uncertain. Each CDR3 is given with its conserved first and last residue. The D gene is left open where the match is weak. The size field is filled for only some rows; it gives once, few, many or a size class.

v_gene: TRBV3-1/TRBV3-2
d_gene: TRBD1
j_gene: TRBJ1-1
abundance: NA
CDR3nt: TGTGCCAGCAGCCAACGGGTCCAGGGGGCCAACACTGAAGCTTTCTTT
CDR3aa: CASSQRVQGANTEAFF

v_gene: TRBV23-1
d_gene: TRBD2
j_gene: TRBJ2-2
abundance: NA
CDR3nt: TGCGCCAGCAGTCAGGGGGGGGGATCGCCCGGGGAGCTGTTTTTT
CDR3aa: CASSQGGGSPGELFF

v_gene: TRBV5-4
d_gene: TRBD1
j_gene: TRBJ1-2
abundance: NA
CDR3nt: TGTGCCAGCAGCTTGGCTTCAGGGACAGGGAGTTTCGGCTACACCTTC
CDR3aa: CASSLASGTGSFGYTF

v_gene: TRBV19
d_gene: TRBD2
j_gene: TRBJ2-1
abundance: once
CDR3nt: TGTGCCAGTAGTGTCGGGACTAGCGGGGGCCCGAGATTAGTTGAGCAGTTCTTC
CDR3aa: CASSVGTSGGPRLVEQFF

v_gene: TRBV19
d_gene: NA
j_gene: TRBJ2-7
abundance: NA
CDR3nt: TGTGCCAGTAGTATGATCGGACAAGGCCCCTACGAGCAGTACTTC
CDR3aa: CASSMIGQGPYEQYF

v_gene: TRBV6-2/TRBV6-3
d_gene: NA
j_gene: TRBJ1-1
abundance: NA
CDR3nt: TGTGCCAGCAGCGTACAGGAGAACACTGAAGCTTTCTTT
CDR3aa: CASSVQENTEAFF

v_gene: TRBV27
d_gene: NA
j_gene: TRBJ1-1
abundance: NA
CDR3nt: TGTGCCAGCAGTTTCCTCGGTGGAGGCACTGAAGCTTTCTTT
CDR3aa: CASSFLGGGTEAFF

v_gene: TRBV7-3
d_gene: TRBD2
j_gene: TRBJ2-3
abundance: NA
CDR3nt: TGTGCCAGCAGCTTAACGTACAGAGCGGGGGACACAGATACGCAGTATTTT
CDR3aa: CASSLTYRAGDTDTQYF

v_gene: TRBV3-1/TRBV3-2
d_gene: TRBD1
j_gene: TRBJ2-2
abundance: NA
CDR3nt: TGTGCCAGCAGCCGTTTGGGACAGGTGAACACCGGGGAGCTGTTTTTT
CDR3aa: CASSRLGQVNTGELFF

v_gene: TRBV3-1/TRBV3-2
d_gene: NA
j_gene: TRBJ1-5
abundance: NA
CDR3nt: TGTGCCAGCAGCCCCAAAGGCCAGGGAATGGGTAATCAGCCCCAGCATTTT
CDR3aa: CASSPKGQGMGNQPQHF

v_gene: TRBV27
d_gene: TRBD2
j_gene: TRBJ2-7
abundance: NA
CDR3nt: TGTGCCAGCAGTTTACTCATGACTAGCGGGCCGAAATACGAGCAGTACTTC
CDR3aa: CASSLLMTSGPKYEQYF

v_gene: TRBV5-1
d_gene: TRBD1
j_gene: TRBJ2-3
abundance: NA
CDR3nt: TGCGCCAGCAGTACAGGGGAGAGCACAGATACGCAGTATTTT
CDR3aa: CASSTGESTDTQYF

v_gene: TRBV16
d_gene: NA
j_gene: TRBJ1-2
abundance: NA
CDR3nt: TGTGCCAGCAGCCAATTAGCGGGGTATGGCTACACCTTC
CDR3aa: CASSQLAGYGYTF

v_gene: TRBV11-2
d_gene: NA
j_gene: TRBJ1-1
abundance: NA
CDR3nt: TGTGCCAGCAGCTTAGACAGGGGTGACACTGAAGCTTTCTTT
CDR3aa: CASSLDRGDTEAFF

v_gene: TRBV5-5
d_gene: NA
j_gene: TRBJ2-5
abundance: NA
CDR3nt: TGTGCCAGCAGCTTGGACAGGACATCTGGAAGACAGACCCAGTACTTC
CDR3aa: CASSLDRTSGRQTQYF

v_gene: TRBV20-1
d_gene: NA
j_gene: TRBJ2-3
abundance: once
CDR3nt: TGCAGCCCGAGTCCCTCCCATACGCAGTATTTT
CDR3aa: CSPSPSHTQYF

v_gene: TRBV27
d_gene: NA
j_gene: TRBJ1-1
abundance: NA
CDR3nt: TGTGCCAGCAGTTTAAGGCAGGGGATGGGGAAAACTGAAGCTTTCTTT
CDR3aa: CASSLRQGMGKTEAFF

v_gene: TRBV5-3
d_gene: TRBD1
j_gene: TRBJ1-1
abundance: NA
CDR3nt: TGTGCCAGAAGCTGCCGGGACAGGGAAGAAATGAACACTGAAGCTTTCTTT
CDR3aa: CARSCRDREEMNTEAFF

v_gene: TRBV3-1/TRBV3-2
d_gene: NA
j_gene: TRBJ1-1
abundance: NA
CDR3nt: TGTGCCAGCAGCCAAGTTTACCGGGCGGGGAACGCTGAAGCTTTCTTT
CDR3aa: CASSQVYRAGNAEAFF

v_gene: TRBV5-4
d_gene: TRBD1
j_gene: TRBJ1-2
abundance: NA
CDR3nt: TGTGCCAGCAGCTTGGACCAGGGGGCAAACTATGGCTACACCTTC
CDR3aa: CASSLDQGANYGYTF

v_gene: TRBV27
d_gene: NA
j_gene: TRBJ1-1
abundance: NA
CDR3nt: TGTGCCAGCAGTTTCCACAACAGGAACACTGAAGCTTTCTTT
CDR3aa: CASSFHNRNTEAFF

v_gene: TRBV10-3
d_gene: NA
j_gene: TRBJ2-5
abundance: NA
CDR3nt: TGTGCCATACGGGGGAGCCAAGAGACCCAGTACTTC
CDR3aa: CAIRGSQETQYF

v_gene: TRBV9
d_gene: TRBD1
j_gene: TRBJ1-2
abundance: NA
CDR3nt: TGTGCCAGCAGCGTAGCGACGACAGGGGGTGGCTACACCTTC
CDR3aa: CASSVATTGGGYTF

v_gene: TRBV7-9
d_gene: NA
j_gene: TRBJ1-2
abundance: NA
CDR3nt: TGTGCCAGCAGCTCGACGGGGGATAATGGCTACACCTTC
CDR3aa: CASSSTGDNGYTF

v_gene: TRBV9
d_gene: NA
j_gene: TRBJ1-2
abundance: NA
CDR3nt: TGTGCCAGCAGCGTAGAGCATCGCGCGAACTATGGCTACACCTTC
CDR3aa: CASSVEHRANYGYTF

v_gene: TRBV15
d_gene: NA
j_gene: TRBJ2-4
abundance: NA
CDR3nt: TGTGGCTGGGGCATTCCCAAAAACGGTCAGTACTTC
CDR3aa: CGWGIPKNGQYF

v_gene: TRBV9
d_gene: NA
j_gene: TRBJ1-1
abundance: NA
CDR3nt: TGTGCCAGCAGTCGGCAAGGGGTGAACACTGAAGCTTTCTTT
CDR3aa: CASSRQGVNTEAFF

v_gene: TRBV12-5
d_gene: NA
j_gene: TRBJ1-2
abundance: NA
CDR3nt: TGTGCTAGTGGTTCCTCGACAACGCCCTTTTATGGCTACACCTTC
CDR3aa: CASGSSTTPFYGYTF

v_gene: TRBV7-8
d_gene: NA
j_gene: TRBJ1-6
abundance: NA
CDR3nt: TGTGCCAGCAGTACAGAATATAATTCACCCCTCCACTTT
CDR3aa: CASSTEYNSPLHF

v_gene: TRBV11-2
d_gene: NA
j_gene: TRBJ1-1
abundance: NA
CDR3nt: TGTGCCAGCAGCTTATTTCAGGTCGGTGGAACTGAAGCTTTCTTT
CDR3aa: CASSLFQVGGTEAFF

v_gene: TRBV2
d_gene: NA
j_gene: TRBJ2-3
abundance: NA
CDR3nt: TGTGCCAGCAGTAACTACTTCACAGGGACAGATACGCAGTATTTT
CDR3aa: CASSNYFTGTDTQYF

v_gene: TRBV7-2
d_gene: NA
j_gene: TRBJ1-2
abundance: NA
CDR3nt: TGTGCCAGCAGCTTAATCTTGGGGGGGACACGCGGCTATGGCTACACCTTC
CDR3aa: CASSLILGGTRGYGYTF

v_gene: TRBV2
d_gene: NA
j_gene: TRBJ1-6
abundance: NA
CDR3nt: TGTGCCAGCTCTCCCGCACAGGAAAATAATTCACCCCTCCACTTT
CDR3aa: CASSPAQENNSPLHF

v_gene: TRBV11-2
d_gene: NA
j_gene: TRBJ1-1
abundance: NA
CDR3nt: TGTGCCAGCAGCTTAGGGGGGCTGAACACTGAAGCTTTCTTT
CDR3aa: CASSLGGLNTEAFF

v_gene: TRBV18
d_gene: TRBD1
j_gene: TRBJ1-2
abundance: NA
CDR3nt: TGTGCCAGCTCACCAATCGCCAGGGGGCTGGTTGACTATGGCTACACCTTC
CDR3aa: CASSPIARGLVDYGYTF

v_gene: TRBV28
d_gene: NA
j_gene: TRBJ2-7
abundance: few
CDR3nt: TGTGCCAGCAGTTCGGCCAGTGCTTGGAGCTACGAGCAGTACTTC
CDR3aa: CASSSASAWSYEQYF

v_gene: TRBV28
d_gene: NA
j_gene: TRBJ1-2
abundance: once
CDR3nt: TGTGCCAGCAGCCGCACAGGGCTAGGCTATGGCTACACCTTC
CDR3aa: CASSRTGLGYGYTF

v_gene: TRBV24-1
d_gene: TRBD2
j_gene: TRBJ2-3
abundance: NA
CDR3nt: TGTGCCACCAGTGATCGGACTAGCGGGGGGACAGATACGCAGTATTTT
CDR3aa: CATSDRTSGGTDTQYF

v_gene: TRBV5-5
d_gene: NA
j_gene: TRBJ1-6
abundance: NA
CDR3nt: TGTGCCAGCAGCTTTTTCTACGGAGGGATCGATAATTCACCCCTCCACTTT
CDR3aa: CASSFFYGGIDNSPLHF

v_gene: TRBV28
d_gene: TRBD1
j_gene: TRBJ1-2
abundance: NA
CDR3nt: TGTGCCAGCAGCGAACCCCAGGGGGCGATGCTTAATGGCTACACCTTC
CDR3aa: CASSEPQGAMLNGYTF

v_gene: TRBV5-8
d_gene: TRBD1
j_gene: TRBJ2-2
abundance: NA
CDR3nt: TGTGCCAGCAGCTTGGGTACAGGGGTCACCGGGGAGCTGTTTTTT
CDR3aa: CASSLGTGVTGELFF

v_gene: TRBV11-3
d_gene: NA
j_gene: TRBJ1-1
abundance: NA
CDR3nt: TGTGCCAGCAGCCTAGGAAATATGCCGGCTGAAGCTTTCTTT
CDR3aa: CASSLGNMPAEAFF

v_gene: TRBV6-5
d_gene: NA
j_gene: TRBJ2-1
abundance: NA
CDR3nt: TGTGCCAGCAGACTAACTAACGGGGGGCCTGGCGAGCAGTTCTTC
CDR3aa: CASRLTNGGPGEQFF

v_gene: TRBV30
d_gene: NA
j_gene: TRBJ1-5
abundance: once
CDR3nt: TGTGCCTGGAGTGGACAGATAAATCAGCCCCAGCATTTT
CDR3aa: CAWSGQINQPQHF

v_gene: TRBV29-1
d_gene: NA
j_gene: TRBJ1-2
abundance: NA
CDR3nt: TGCAGCGCTCGAGATCCAGGGGCACTAAATGGCTACACCTTC
CDR3aa: CSARDPGALNGYTF

v_gene: TRBV30
d_gene: NA
j_gene: TRBJ1-1
abundance: few
CDR3nt: TGTGCCTGGAAAATAGCGGGGCGGCGGAAAGCTTTCTTT
CDR3aa: CAWKIAGRRKAFF

v_gene: TRBV25-1
d_gene: TRBD1
j_gene: TRBJ2-7
abundance: few
CDR3nt: TGTGCCAGCACCGGACAGGTCTACGAGCAGTACTTC
CDR3aa: CASTGQVYEQYF

v_gene: TRBV20-1
d_gene: NA
j_gene: TRBJ2-7
abundance: NA
CDR3nt: TGCAGTGCTAATGACCGGGGTCTCTCCTACGAGCAGTACTTC
CDR3aa: CSANDRGLSYEQYF

v_gene: TRBV5-6
d_gene: TRBD1
j_gene: TRBJ2-7
abundance: once
CDR3nt: TGTGCCAGCAGCTGGAAGGGACAGGCCTCCTACGAGCAGTACTTC
CDR3aa: CASSWKGQASYEQYF

v_gene: TRBV2
d_gene: NA
j_gene: TRBJ1-4
abundance: once
CDR3nt: TGTGCCAGCCGCGGGACTTTTAATGAAAAACTGTTTTTT
CDR3aa: CASRGTFNEKLFF

v_gene: TRBV5-1
d_gene: NA
j_gene: TRBJ2-7
abundance: NA
CDR3nt: TGCGCCAGCAGCTTGGGAGGGCCTAGCTCCTACGAGCAGTACTTC
CDR3aa: CASSLGGPSSYEQYF

v_gene: TRBV7-3
d_gene: NA
j_gene: TRBJ1-2
abundance: NA
CDR3nt: TGTGCCAGCGGAGCTCCCGACAGGACGGGTGTAGGCTACACCTTC
CDR3aa: CASGAPDRTGVGYTF

v_gene: TRBV19
d_gene: NA
j_gene: TRBJ1-2
abundance: NA
CDR3nt: TGTGCCAGTAGTATAGGCCAGGGGAAATCGTATGGCTACACCTTC
CDR3aa: CASSIGQGKSYGYTF

v_gene: TRBV19
d_gene: TRBD1
j_gene: TRBJ1-4
abundance: NA
CDR3nt: TGTGCCAGTAGTTCCCCCGGGACAGTGGCTGAAAAACTGTTTTTT
CDR3aa: CASSSPGTVAEKLFF